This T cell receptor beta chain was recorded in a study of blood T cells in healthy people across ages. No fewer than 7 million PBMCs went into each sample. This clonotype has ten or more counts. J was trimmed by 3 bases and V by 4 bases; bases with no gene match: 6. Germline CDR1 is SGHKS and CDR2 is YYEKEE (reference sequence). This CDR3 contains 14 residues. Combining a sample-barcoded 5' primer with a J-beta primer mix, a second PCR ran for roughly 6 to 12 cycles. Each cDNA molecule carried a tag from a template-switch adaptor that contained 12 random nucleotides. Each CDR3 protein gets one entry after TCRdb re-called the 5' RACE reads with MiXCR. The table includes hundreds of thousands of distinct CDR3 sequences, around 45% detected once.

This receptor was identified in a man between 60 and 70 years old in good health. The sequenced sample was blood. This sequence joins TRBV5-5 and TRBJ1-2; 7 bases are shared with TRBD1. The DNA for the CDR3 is TGTGCCAGCAGCAAGCGTGGGACAGACTATGGCTACACCTTC. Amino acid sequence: CASSKRGTDYGYTF.